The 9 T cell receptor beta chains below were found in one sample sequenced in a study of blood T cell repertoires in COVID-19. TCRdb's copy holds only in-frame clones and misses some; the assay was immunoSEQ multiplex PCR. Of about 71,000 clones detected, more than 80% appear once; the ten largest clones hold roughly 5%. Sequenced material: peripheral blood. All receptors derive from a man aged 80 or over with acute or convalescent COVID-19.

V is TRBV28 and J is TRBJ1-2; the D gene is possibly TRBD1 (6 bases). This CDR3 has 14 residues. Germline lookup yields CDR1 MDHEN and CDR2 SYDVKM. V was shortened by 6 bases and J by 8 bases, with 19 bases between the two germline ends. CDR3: CASSLPQGYRGYTF. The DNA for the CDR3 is TGTGCCAGCAGCCTACCCCAGGGGTATCGGGGCTACACCTTC.

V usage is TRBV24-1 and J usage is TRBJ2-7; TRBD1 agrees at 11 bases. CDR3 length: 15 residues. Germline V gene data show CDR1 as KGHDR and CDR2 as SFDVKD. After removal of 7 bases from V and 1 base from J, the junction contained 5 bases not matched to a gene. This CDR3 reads CATSGRDRGSYEQYF. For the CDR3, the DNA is TGTGCCACCAGCGGACGGGACAGGGGGTCCTACGAGCAGTACTTC.

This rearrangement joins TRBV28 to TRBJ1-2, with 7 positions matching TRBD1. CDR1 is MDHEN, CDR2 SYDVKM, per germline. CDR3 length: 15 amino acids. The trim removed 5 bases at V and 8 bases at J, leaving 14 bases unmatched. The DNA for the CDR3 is TGTGCCAGCAGTCCCCCGAGGGGGCAGGGGAAAGGCTACACCTTC. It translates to CASSPPRGQGKGYTF.

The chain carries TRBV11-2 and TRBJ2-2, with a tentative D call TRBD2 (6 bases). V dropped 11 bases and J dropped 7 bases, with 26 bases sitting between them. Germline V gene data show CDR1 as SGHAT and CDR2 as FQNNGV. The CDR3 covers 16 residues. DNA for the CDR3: TGTGCCGGCTCGAAGTACGGGGGTCCCTCAGTCGGGGAGCTGTTTTTT. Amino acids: CAGSKYGGPSVGELFF.

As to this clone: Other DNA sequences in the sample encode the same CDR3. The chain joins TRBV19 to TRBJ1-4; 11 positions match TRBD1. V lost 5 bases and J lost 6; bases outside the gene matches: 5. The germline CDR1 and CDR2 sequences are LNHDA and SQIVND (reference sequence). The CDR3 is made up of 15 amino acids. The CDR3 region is CASSLLGQGDEKLFF. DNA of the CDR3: TGTGCCAGTAGTCTGCTGGGACAGGGGGATGAAAAACTGTTTTTT.

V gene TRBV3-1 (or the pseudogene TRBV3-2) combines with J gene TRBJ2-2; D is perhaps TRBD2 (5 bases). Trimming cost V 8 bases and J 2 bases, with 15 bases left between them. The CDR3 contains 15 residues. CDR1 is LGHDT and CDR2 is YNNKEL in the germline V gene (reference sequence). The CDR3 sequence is CASGSRALNTGELFF. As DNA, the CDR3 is TGTGCCAGCGGATCGAGGGCCCTCAACACCGGGGAGCTGTTTTTT.

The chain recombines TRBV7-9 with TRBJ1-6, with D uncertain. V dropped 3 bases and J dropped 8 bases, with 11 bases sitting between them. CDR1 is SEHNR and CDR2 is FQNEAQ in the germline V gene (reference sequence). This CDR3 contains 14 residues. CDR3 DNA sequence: TGTGCCAGCAGCTTGGGAGGAAGGGATTCACCCCTCCACTTT. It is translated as CASSLGGRDSPLHF.

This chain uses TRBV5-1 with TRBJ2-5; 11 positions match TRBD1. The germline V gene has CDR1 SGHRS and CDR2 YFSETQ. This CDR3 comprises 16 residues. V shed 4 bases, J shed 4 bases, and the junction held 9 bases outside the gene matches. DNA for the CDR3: TGCGCCAGCAGCCCGACGCCGGGACAGGGGGGAGAGACCCAGTACTTC. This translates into CASSPTPGQGGETQYF.

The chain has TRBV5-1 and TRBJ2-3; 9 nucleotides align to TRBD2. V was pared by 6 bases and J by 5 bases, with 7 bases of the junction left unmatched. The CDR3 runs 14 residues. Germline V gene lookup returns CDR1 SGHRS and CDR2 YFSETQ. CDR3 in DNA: TGCGCCAGCACAGAGCGGGGGGCGCAAGATACGCAGTATTTT. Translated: CASTERGAQDTQYF.